These 11 T cell receptor beta chains came from one sample sequenced in a study of CD8 T cells in ankylosing spondylitis. TCRdb reprocessed the 5' RACE reads with MiXCR, giving one entry per CDR3 protein. Among about 240,000 distinct CDR3 sequences listed, 8% to 11% were seen once. Input material: blood, either unsorted or a sorted T cell fraction (not recorded which). These TCRs come from a male donor with ankylosing spondylitis or in good health (not recorded which).

At least ten counts were recorded for this clonotype. The rearrangement links TRBV2 to TRBJ2-1; the match to TRBD1 covers 10 bases. The CDR3 has 14 residues. V lost 4 bases to trimming and J lost 4 bases; unmatched junction nucleotides: 1. Germline V lookup: CDR1 SNHLY, CDR2 FYNNEI. The CDR3 here is CASSGGQGYNEQFF. The DNA of the CDR3 is TGTGCCAGCAGTGGGGGACAGGGGTACAATGAGCAGTTCTTC.

This clonotype was seen only a few times. A much larger clonotype is one base distant, so this may be a read error. The DNA for the CDR3 is TGTGCCAGCTCCATCTCTGGGGCCAACGTCCTGACTTTC. It translates to CASSISGANVLTF. The rearrangement joins TRBV11-3 to TRBJ2-6; D is ambiguous. V was cut by 8 bases and J by 0 bases, with 5 bases left in between. Germline values: CDR1 SGHNT, CDR2 YENEEA. The CDR3 is made up of 13 amino acids.

This clonotype was seen only a few times. The chain joins TRBV9 to TRBJ2-2; 10 bases are a match to TRBD2. Trimming cost V 0 bases and J 6 bases; bases outside gene matches: 8. CDR1 and CDR2 from the germline V gene are SGDLS and YYNGEE. The length of the CDR3 is 17 residues. Here the CDR3 reads CASSVGPSGSTAGELFF. The CDR3 DNA is TGTGCCAGCAGCGTAGGCCCTAGCGGGAGCACGGCCGGGGAGCTGTTTTTT. Using reference TRBV9 and TRBJ2-2 for the parts outside the CDR3, the full variable domain is DSGVTQTPKHLITATGQRVTLRCSPRSGDLSVYWYQQSLDQGLQFLIQYYNGEERAKGNILERFSAQQFPDLHSELNLSSLELGDSALYFCASSVGPSGSTAGELFFGEGSRLTVL.

Ten or more counts support this clonotype. The rearrangement uses TRBV5-1 and TRBJ2-1, with D perhaps matching TRBD1 (5 bases). Trimming stripped 2 bases from V and 8 bases from J, with 11 bases between. The CDR3 totals 13 residues. Germline V lookup: CDR1 SGHRS, CDR2 YFSETQ. DNA of the CDR3: TGCGCCAGCAGCTTTCGCCTACAGGATGAGCAGTTCTTC. This sequence encodes CASSFRLQDEQFF.

This clonotype was found many times. The J gene is TRBJ2-5, the V gene TRBV12-2. TRBV12-2 is deemed a pseudogene. This CDR3 is 14 amino acids long. CDR3 residues: CASRLEEVSETQYF. CDR3 coding DNA: TGTGCAAGTCGCTTAGAAGAAGTCTCAGAGACCCAGTACTTC.

This clonotype was recorded many times. The V call is TRBV10-3, the J call TRBJ1-2; perhaps TRBD1 as D (5 bases). The germline V and J ends were trimmed by 0 bases and 5 bases, with 13 bases remaining between them. The CDR3 has 15 residues. Germline assignment: CDR1 ENHRY and CDR2 SYGVKD. The CDR3: CAISESRDSPYGYTF. DNA for the CDR3: TGTGCCATCAGTGAGTCGCGAGACAGCCCTTATGGCTACACCTTC.

The chain employs TRBV11-3 and TRBJ2-5; 10 nucleotides agree with TRBD2. Germline V gene sequence: CDR1 SGHNT, CDR2 YENEEA. Unmatched junction bases numbered 6, after V lost 5 bases and J lost 3 bases. The CDR3 length is 15 residues. As DNA, the CDR3 is TGTGCCAGCAGCCAAGGACTAGCGGATGAAGAGACCCAGTACTTC. It is translated as CASSQGLADEETQYF.

Only a few counts were recorded for this clonotype. The chain combines TRBV10-3 with TRBJ2-1; TRBD2 matches 7 bases. CDR1 is ENHRY and CDR2 is SYGVKD in the germline V gene. V was clipped by 4 bases and J by 2 bases; unmatched bases: 5. The CDR3 is 15 residues long. The CDR3: CAISGGSGAYNEQFF. DNA of the CDR3: TGTGCCATCAGTGGGGGCAGCGGGGCCTACAATGAGCAGTTCTTC.

This clonotype was seen a handful of times. Its ends do not fully match the called genes, so a read error is possible. The chain combines TRBV7-6 with TRBJ2-1; D might be TRBD1 (5 bases). CDR3 length: 16 residues. In germline, CDR1 is SGHVS, CDR2 FNYEAQ. CDR3 amino acids: CASSLEGTGSHNEQFF. The CDR3 coding sequence is TGTGCCAGCAGCTTAGAAGGTACAGGCTCCCACAATGAGCAGTTCTTC. The full variable domain, with the rest looked up from reference TRBV7-6 and TRBJ2-1, is GAGVSQSPRYKVTKRGQDVALRCDPISGHVSLYWYRQALGQGPEFLTYFNYEAQQDKSGLPNDRFSAERPEGSISTLTIQRTEQRDSAMYRCASSLEGTGSHNEQFFGPGTRLTVL.

In its sample, this clonotype was seen a few times. Possible read error: a much larger clone is one base away. The rearrangement uses TRBV29-1 and TRBJ2-7; D not resolved. This CDR3 has 10 residues. The germline V and J ends were trimmed by 5 bases and 7 bases, with 9 bases remaining between them. Germline assignment: CDR1 SQVTM and CDR2 ANQGSEA. The CDR3 reads CSVTAGEQYF. DNA of the CDR3: TGCAGCGTTACGGCAGGAGAGCAGTACTTC.

This clonotype was seen only a few times. The chain recombines TRBV3-1 with TRBJ2-2; 11 nucleotides match TRBD1. The CDR3 is made up of 15 amino acids. Germline V lookup: CDR1 LGHDT, CDR2 YNNKEL (reference sequence). V gave up 6 bases and J gave up 6 bases; unmatched junction bases: 6. This chain's CDR3 is CASRGTGGHPGELFF. The CDR3 coding sequence is TGTGCCAGCAGAGGGACAGGGGGTCATCCCGGGGAGCTGTTTTTT.